The TCR beta chain under discussion was sequenced for a study of blood T cell repertoires in COVID-19. Overall study: Spain, Italy and the United States supplied samples that represented acute and convalescent COVID-19. The analysed material was cDNA or gDNA that came from T cells, B-cell-depleted T cells, or PBMCs.

The CDR3 is made up of 13 amino acids. Trimming cost V 0 bases and J 10 bases, with 10 bases left between them. Germline CDR1 SGDLS, CDR2 YYNGEE. A Seattle source enrolled patients during active infection and followed them longitudinally. Data came from immunoSEQ multiplex PCR; TCRdb stores just in-frame clones and leaves some out. This sample yields over 200,000 clones, of which under 85% are seen a single time; roughly 7.8% belongs to the top ten. The J gene is TRBJ1-4, the V gene TRBV9; D may be TRBD1 (5 bases). The receptor was derived from a woman older than 75 with COVID-19, enrolled during active disease. The specimen was peripheral blood. CDR3 sequence: CASSVEAGGKLFF. The CDR3 DNA reads TGTGCCAGCAGCGTAGAGGCGGGGGGAAAACTGTTTTTT.